The 31 T cell receptor beta chains in this list originate from one sample, sequenced in a study of T cell responses to AZD1222 COVID-19 vaccine (dated by TCRdb to about 2021). What the time point label conveys for this sample: baseline before first vaccination. The library came from the immunoSEQ multiplex PCR assay. Held by TCRdb, this immuneACCESS table contains in-frame sequences only and omits some clones. Under half of the omission traces to an unresolved V gene where checked; the cause of the rest is unknown. Counted in this sample were 100,000 to 150,000 clones; 75% to 90% of them appeared once. Of the sample, under 3.5% falls within the top ten clones. Sequenced here: peripheral blood, sampled on day 0 of AZD1222 vaccination. These receptors originate from an adult in good health.

The chain combines TRBV15 with TRBJ1-2; maybe TRBD1 (5 bases). This CDR3 region has 16 residues. In germline, CDR1 is LNHNV, CDR2 YYDKDF (reference sequence). V was clipped by 0 bases and J by 4 bases, with 15 bases between them. CDR3 sequence (DNA): TGTGCCACCAGCAGAGATCAGGGCAGGGTGGGCTATGGCTACACCTTC. It translates to CATSRDQGRVGYGYTF.

This chain uses TRBV5-4 with TRBJ1-4, with TRBD1 matching over 9 bases. The trim removed 3 bases at V and 2 bases at J, leaving 5 bases unmatched. This CDR3 is built from 16 residues. Germline lookup yields CDR1 SGHNT and CDR2 YYREEE (reference sequence). The CDR3 region is CASSSGTGNTNEKLFF. The DNA for the CDR3 is TGTGCCAGCAGCTCGGGGACAGGGAACACTAATGAAAAACTGTTTTTT.

This chain uses TRBV4-1 with TRBJ1-4, with 7 bases matching TRBD1. There are 17 residues in the CDR3. Germline V lookup: CDR1 MGHRA, CDR2 YSYEKL. J was trimmed by 3 bases and V by 0 bases; bases with no gene match: 7. The CDR3 is CASSQDTLDRANEKLFF. In DNA, the CDR3 is TGCGCCAGCAGCCAAGATACCCTTGACAGGGCTAATGAAAAACTGTTTTTT.

The chain uses TRBV29-1 and TRBJ1-1, with D possibly matching TRBD1 (5 bases). The germline V and J ends were trimmed by 7 bases and 4 bases, with 13 bases remaining between them. This CDR3 region has 12 residues. Germline CDR1 is SQVTM and CDR2 is ANQGSEA. CDR3 nucleotide sequence: TGCAGCGCAATTCCGGGGGTCACTGAAGCTTTCTTT. This translates into CSAIPGVTEAFF.

The CDR3 DNA reads TGTGCCAGCTCACCACCCGGCTATAGCGGGATTCCCGGGGAGCTGTTTTTT. Amino acids: CASSPPGYSGIPGELFF. This rearrangement joins TRBV18 to TRBJ2-2, with TRBD2 matching 8 bases. The CDR3 consists of 17 residues. The V gene's germline CDR1 is KGHSH and CDR2 LQKENI. Trimming removed 0 bases from V and 6 bases from J; junction bases left unmatched: 9.

The chain has TRBV23-1 and TRBJ1-6; possible D gene TRBD1, 5 bases. TRBV23-1 falls under the ORF class, with uncertain function. The CDR3 extends over 17 amino acids. V lost 4 bases to trimming and J lost 11 bases, with 24 bases between them. In DNA, the CDR3 is TGCGCCAGCAGTCCGCGCGGAGTGGGGGAAGAAGGGACACCCCTCCACTTT. Translation: CASSPRGVGEEGTPLHF.

The chain couples TRBV19 to TRBJ1-5; D is perhaps TRBD1 (5 bases). Germline V gives CDR1 LNHDA, CDR2 SQIVND (reference sequence). V lost 8 bases, J lost 4 bases, and 15 bases lay in between. The CDR3 runs 14 residues. The CDR3 region has the DNA TGTGCCAGTGAGGGGCCCACGGGAAATCAGCCCCAGCATTTT. Translated: CASEGPTGNQPQHF.

This chain connects TRBV5-1 to TRBJ1-5, with 8 nucleotides matching TRBD1. In germline, CDR1 is SGHRS, CDR2 YFSETQ. The CDR3 extends over 17 amino acids. The V gene end was trimmed by 9 bases and the J gene end by 6 bases; junction bases not matched to a gene: 20. Here the CDR3 reads CATNRGPRGPRFQPQHF. CDR3 DNA: TGCGCCACCAACCGGGGGCCCAGGGGGCCGAGGTTTCAGCCCCAGCATTTT.

This rearrangement joins TRBV6-5 to TRBJ1-5; perhaps TRBD1 as D (6 bases). Trimming stripped 9 bases from V and 10 bases from J, with 22 bases between. The germline CDR1 and CDR2 sequences are MNHEY and SVGAGI. This CDR3 has 14 residues. The CDR3 nucleotides are TGTGCCAGGGTGTCAAACAGGGATAGCCTCCCCCAGCATTTT. Protein sequence: CARVSNRDSLPQHF.

The chain links TRBV24-1 to TRBJ2-5; D could derive from TRBD1 or TRBD2 (5 bases each). Germline CDR1 reads KGHDR; CDR2 reads SFDVKD. V was cut by 3 bases and J by 4 bases, with 17 bases left in between. The CDR3 has 16 residues. This CDR3 reads CATSDKWNTGTETQYF. For the CDR3, the DNA is TGTGCCACCAGTGATAAATGGAACACCGGGACAGAGACCCAGTACTTC.

This clone is a singleton in its sample. The V and J genes are TRBV27 and TRBJ1-1; unclear D gene. The germline V gene has CDR1 MNHEY and CDR2 SMNVEV (reference sequence). Between the trimmed V and J ends, which lost 5 bases and 2 bases, there was a span of 12 bases. The length of the CDR3 is 14 residues. CDR3 DNA: TGTGCCAGCAGTCCGACCGGACTAAACACTGAAGCTTTCTTT. Protein: CASSPTGLNTEAFF.

The CDR3 protein is CASSPDTRNSPLHF. As DNA, the CDR3 is TGTGCCAGCAGTCCGGACACAAGAAATTCACCCCTCCACTTT. The chain is built from TRBV6-2 or TRBV6-3 and TRBJ1-6; weak D call: TRBD1 (5 bases). Deletions cut 5 bases from V and 7 bases from J, with 12 bases between. Germline assignment: CDR1 MNHEY and CDR2 SVGEGT. This CDR3 spans 14 amino acids.

V usage is TRBV21-1 and J usage is TRBJ2-5; the tabulated D call, TRBD2, remains unverified against the DNA. TRBV21-1 is noted as a pseudogene. This CDR3 spans 15 amino acids. CDR3 in amino acids: CAPSMGAGAQETQYF. CDR3 nucleotides: TGTGCCCCTTCCATGGGGGCGGGGGCCCAAGAGACCCAGTACTTC.

This clone was observed a few times. The rearrangement links TRBV7-2 to TRBJ2-1, with 8 bases lining up with TRBD2. CDR1 is SGHTA and CDR2 is FQGNSA in the germline V gene. The V and J ends lost 5 bases and 6 bases, in that order; junction bases with no gene match: 9. This CDR3 has 15 residues. CDR3 DNA: TGTGCCAGCAGCGCCCTCCCGGGACTAGGCAATGAGCAGTTCTTC. Translation gives CASSALPGLGNEQFF.

In this sample, this clone turned up once. V gene TRBV7-3 combines with J gene TRBJ2-1, with D possibly called TRBD1 or TRBD2 (5 bases each). In germline, CDR1 is SGHTA, CDR2 FQGTGA. The V end was cut by 5 bases, the J end by 1 base, with 21 bases between. This CDR3 region has 18 residues. This chain's CDR3 is CASSPSRTRDPSYNEQFF. The DNA of the CDR3 is TGTGCCAGCAGCCCAAGCCGGACCCGGGACCCATCCTACAATGAGCAGTTCTTC.

This rearrangement joins TRBV6-5 to TRBJ1-2; the D gene is possibly TRBD1 (5 bases). This CDR3 region has 14 residues. The germline gives CDR1 MNHEY, CDR2 SVGAGI. The germline V and J ends were trimmed by 7 bases and 3 bases, with 15 bases remaining between them. The CDR3 protein is CASKSRGSYYGYTF. DNA of the CDR3: TGTGCCAGCAAATCCCGGGGGAGTTACTATGGCTACACCTTC.

The chain combines TRBV19 with TRBJ2-7; D not certain. Germline CDR1 and CDR2: LNHDA and SQIVND (reference sequence). The V end lost 6 bases, the J end lost 4 bases, and 13 bases lay between the germline ends. This CDR3 spans 13 amino acids. The CDR3 nucleotides read TGTGCCAGTAGACCTCCCGTCGGTTACGAGCAGTACTTC. Translation: CASRPPVGYEQYF.

J is TRBJ1-5 and V is TRBV5-1; 7 bases fit TRBD1. The CDR3 extends over 15 amino acids. Trimming cost V 4 bases and J 4 bases; bases outside gene matches: 8. The germline CDR1 and CDR2 sequences are SGHRS and YFSETQ. The CDR3 nucleotides are TGCGCCAGCAGCCCGGGCGGGACAGCGAATCAGCCCCAGCATTTT. Translation gives CASSPGGTANQPQHF.

This chain links TRBV29-1 with TRBJ2-1, with 8 bases matching TRBD2. The CDR3 runs 14 residues. J lost 3 bases, V lost 6 bases, and 7 bases had no gene match. Per germline, CDR1 SQVTM and CDR2 ANQGSEA. CDR3: CSVRREGLYNEQFF. In DNA form, the CDR3 reads TGCAGCGTCCGACGGGAGGGCCTCTACAATGAGCAGTTCTTC.

This chain uses TRBV27 with TRBJ2-3; 7 bases line up with TRBD2. Per germline, CDR1 MNHEY and CDR2 SMNVEV (reference sequence). Trimming at V came to 4 bases and at J to 7 bases, leaving 8 bases not matched to a gene. The CDR3 contains 14 residues. In nucleotides, the CDR3 is TGTGCCAGCAGTTCCCCGGGGGGAAGCCATACGCAGTATTTT. Protein product: CASSSPGGSHTQYF.

This chain links TRBV3-1 (or the pseudogene TRBV3-2) with TRBJ1-2, with 7 nucleotides matching TRBD1. V dropped 2 bases and J dropped 5; count of bases not matched to a gene: 14. This CDR3 spans 17 amino acids. Germline V gene data show CDR1 as LGHDT and CDR2 as YNNKEL (reference sequence). The CDR3 is CASSQWDPRDRAYGYTF. CDR3 coding DNA: TGTGCCAGCAGCCAATGGGATCCCAGAGACAGGGCGTATGGCTACACCTTC.

This rearrangement joins TRBV6-5 to TRBJ1-1, with unresolved D. The CDR3 is 12 amino acids. The germline CDR1 and CDR2 sequences are MNHEY and SVGAGI. The germline V and J ends were trimmed by 6 bases and 4 bases, with 9 bases remaining between them. Written as DNA, the CDR3 is TGTGCCAGCAGCTACAGTACCACTGAAGCTTTCTTT. It is translated as CASSYSTTEAFF.

The V call is TRBV7-9, the J call TRBJ2-5, with D maybe TRBD1 (6 bases). The CDR3 totals 15 residues. CDR1 is SEHNR and CDR2 is FQNEAQ in the germline V gene (reference sequence). V shed 3 bases and J shed 5 bases, with 16 bases lying between them. The CDR3 loop reads CASSFAGTGKETQYF. The CDR3 bases are TGTGCCAGCAGCTTTGCCGGAACAGGGAAGGAGACCCAGTACTTC.

The chain links TRBV29-1 to TRBJ1-1; weak D call: TRBD1 (5 bases). Trimming removed 4 bases at V and 1 base at J, with 10 bases between. The CDR3 extends over 13 amino acids. CDR1 is SQVTM and CDR2 is ANQGSEA in the germline V gene. This CDR3 is CSVAGEGNTEAFF. The CDR3 nucleotides are TGCAGCGTTGCGGGGGAGGGGAACACTGAAGCTTTCTTT.

The chain combines TRBV11-2 with TRBJ2-3, with 11 bases fitting TRBD2. J lost 6 bases, V lost 6 bases, and 8 bases had no gene match. CDR3 length equals 15 residues. Germline lookup yields CDR1 SGHAT and CDR2 FQNNGV. CDR3 nucleotides: TGTGCCAGCAGTCGTAGCGGGGGGGCCGGGGATACGCAGTATTTT. Residues: CASSRSGGAGDTQYF.

The genes are TRBV30 and TRBJ1-1; D possibly corresponds to TRBD1 (6 bases). The CDR3 is made up of 13 amino acids. Germline V gives CDR1 GTSNPN, CDR2 SVGIG (reference sequence). V lost 5 bases and J 4 bases, leaving 14 bases between the germline ends. The CDR3 nucleotides are TGTGCCTGGGAAACAGGGTGGAGCACTGAAGCTTTCTTT. Protein: CAWETGWSTEAFF.

The CDR3 DNA reads TGTGCCATCAGTGAACCAGACCCCCGGGACGGGAGGGTGCGAGAGCAGTACTTC. Protein: CAISEPDPRDGRVREQYF. This chain uses TRBV10-3 with TRBJ2-7; 8 nucleotides line up with TRBD2. The CDR3 loop spans 18 amino acids. Germline V gives CDR1 ENHRY, CDR2 SYGVKD. Trimming removed 3 bases from V and 7 bases from J; junction bases left unmatched: 20.

This clone has only a few counts. V gene TRBV2 combines with J gene TRBJ2-2; 7 bases match TRBD2. Germline values: CDR1 SNHLY, CDR2 FYNNEI. V was pared by 6 bases and J by 7 bases, with 8 bases of the junction left unmatched. CDR3 length: 14 residues. The chain's CDR3 is CASSKTSFGGELFF. The CDR3, as DNA: TGTGCCAGCAGCAAGACTAGCTTCGGCGGGGAGCTGTTTTTT.

V gene TRBV7-9 combines with J gene TRBJ2-2; 9 bases fit TRBD2. From germline, CDR1 is SEHNR and CDR2 FQNEAQ (reference sequence). Losses at the gene ends were 0 bases for V and 3 bases for J; bases not matched to a gene: 2. The CDR3 extends over 16 amino acids. The CDR3 is CASSLASGGYTGELFF. CDR3 sequence (DNA): TGTGCCAGCAGCTTAGCCAGCGGGGGGTACACCGGGGAGCTGTTTTTT.

The chain carries TRBV28 and TRBJ2-7, with D possibly called TRBD1 or TRBD2 (5 bases each). The V gene lost 4 bases and the J gene lost 5 bases, with 12 bases spanning the gap. The CDR3 sequence is 13 residues long. Germline values: CDR1 MDHEN, CDR2 SYDVKM. The DNA of the CDR3 is TGTGCCAGCAGTTCGGGACCCCCCAACGAGCAGTACTTC. It codes for CASSSGPPNEQYF.

In regard to this clone: Other DNA sequences of this sample code for an identical CDR3. This chain connects TRBV7-2 to TRBJ2-7; D might be TRBD2 (6 bases). Trimming cost V 1 base and J 7 bases, with 11 bases left between them. CDR1 and CDR2 (germline): SGHTA, FQGNSA. CDR3 length: 13 amino acids. The CDR3 sequence is CASSLGGAGEQYF. The DNA of the CDR3 is TGTGCCAGCAGCTTAGGAGGGGCGGGGGAGCAGTACTTC. The entire variable domain, with the rest obtained from reference TRBV7-2 and TRBJ2-7, is as follows: GAGVSQSPSNKVTEKGKDVELRCDPISGHTALYWYRQSLGQGLEFLIYFQGNSAPDKSGLPSDRFSAERTGGSVSTLTIQRTQQEDSAVYLCASSLGGAGEQYFGPGTRLTVT.